One and the same sample provided the 24 T cell receptor beta chains below, sequenced in a study of T cells after posttransplantation cyclophosphamide. This table comes from immunoSEQ multiplex PCR, and its TCRdb copy is limited to in-frame clones, with some not included. The table has 13,000 to 15,000 clones, 76% seen once. The sample was memory CD4+ T cells sorted from PBMCs. The origin of the receptors is a man in his forties or fifties.

This sequence joins TRBV5-4 and TRBJ1-2; 7 bases map to TRBD1. The germline gives CDR1 SGHNT, CDR2 YYREEE (reference sequence). V gave up 3 bases and J gave up 8 bases; unmatched junction bases: 13. The CDR3 has 15 residues. In nucleotides, the CDR3 is TGTGCCAGCAGCTCACCAGTGACAGGGCGTTTCGGCTACACCTTC. Translated: CASSSPVTGRFGYTF.

Concerning this clone: Here the CDR3 omits its conserved ending phenylalanine or tryptophan, so a read error is the likely source. The DNA is left out, because the CDR3 cannot be placed on it with certainty; the CDR3 is given as TCRdb lists it. The rearrangement links TRBV4-2 to TRBJ2-7; TRBD1, the table's D call, was not compared with the DNA. The germline V gene has CDR1 LGHNA and CDR2 YNFKEQ. Inclusive of both ends, the CDR3 amounts to 13 amino acids. CDR3 protein: CASSSWTDSPLFL.

This clone was counted once. The chain carries TRBV28 and TRBJ2-4; 10 bases align to TRBD1. The germline V gene encodes CDR1 MDHEN and CDR2 SYDVKM. This CDR3 contains 14 residues. J was trimmed by 9 bases and V by 7 bases; bases with no gene match: 9. The CDR3 is CASTDAGTGVIQYF. CDR3 nucleotides: TGTGCCAGCACAGACGCAGGGACAGGGGTCATTCAGTACTTC.

The gene calls are TRBV30 and TRBJ1-1, with D perhaps TRBD1 (5 bases). The CDR3 is made up of 15 amino acids. Germline CDR1 reads GTSNPN; CDR2 reads SVGIG (reference sequence). Trimming took 2 bases from V and 3 from J, leaving 16 bases between them. The CDR3 is CAWSLSRVRHTEAFF. DNA for the CDR3: TGTGCCTGGAGTTTGAGCAGGGTTCGACACACTGAAGCTTTCTTT.

J is TRBJ1-3 and V is TRBV2; a possible D gene is TRBD1 (5 bases). CDR1 and CDR2 (germline): SNHLY, FYNNEI. V lost 8 bases and J 2 bases, leaving 7 bases between the germline ends. The CDR3 runs 12 residues. CDR3 amino acids: CASSGAGNTIYF. CDR3 bases: TGTGCCAGCTCGGGGGCTGGAAACACCATATATTTT.

The gene calls are TRBV5-1 and TRBJ2-2, with D perhaps TRBD1 (5 bases). V lost 3 bases to trimming and J lost 7 bases, with 13 bases between them. The CDR3 runs to 14 residues. The germline CDR1 and CDR2 sequences are SGHRS and YFSETQ. This chain's CDR3 is CASSSKGQDGELFF. CDR3 nucleotide sequence: TGCGCCAGCAGCTCCAAGGGGCAGGACGGGGAGCTGTTTTTT.

The J gene is TRBJ2-1, the V gene TRBV2, with 10 bases that match TRBD2. The CDR3 has 15 amino acids. Germline V gene lookup returns CDR1 SNHLY and CDR2 FYNNEI. The trim removed 10 bases at V and 2 bases at J, leaving 8 bases unmatched. CDR3 coding DNA: TGTGCCACCACCCCACTAGCGGGACCCTACAATGAGCAGTTCTTC. It is translated as CATTPLAGPYNEQFF.

V and J are TRBV5-1 and TRBJ1-1; D gene ambiguous. V shed 0 bases and J shed 6 bases, with 9 bases lying between them. CDR3 length: 13 residues. CDR1 is SGHRS and CDR2 is YFSETQ in the germline V gene. The CDR3 bases are TGCGCCAGCAGCTTGGGTTTCGGGGCTGAAGCTTTCTTT. Encoded protein: CASSLGFGAEAFF. Full variable domain (outside the CDR3, taken from reference TRBV5-1 and TRBJ1-1): KAGVTQTPRYLIKTRGQQVTLSCSPISGHRSVSWYQQTPGQGLQFLFEYFSETQRNKGNFPGRFSGRQFSNSRSEMNVSTLELGDSALYLCASSLGFGAEAFFGQGTRLTVV.

This clone has more than one count but fewer than ten. The genes are TRBV19 and TRBJ2-1; no definite D call. V dropped 7 bases and J dropped 5 bases, with 9 bases sitting between them. In germline, CDR1 is LNHDA, CDR2 SQIVND (reference sequence). This CDR3 has 12 residues. CDR3 in amino acids: CASTVSNNEQFF. The CDR3 bases are TGTGCCAGTACAGTCAGTAACAATGAGCAGTTCTTC.

The chain joins TRBV7-3 to TRBJ2-7; D is ambiguous. V shed 2 bases and J shed 7 bases, with 15 bases lying between them. CDR1 SGHTA and CDR2 FQGTGA come from the germline V gene. CDR3 length: 14 residues. CDR3 in DNA: TGTGCCAGCAGCTTATTCCCAGGCGCTTTGGAGCAGTACTTC. Its translation: CASSLFPGALEQYF.

This chain connects TRBV2 to TRBJ2-5; 10 bases fit TRBD1. Germline CDR1 reads SNHLY; CDR2 reads FYNNEI. The CDR3 consists of 14 residues. J was trimmed by 7 bases and V by 3 bases; bases with no gene match: 5. This CDR3 is CASSDLRTGGTQYF. The CDR3 DNA is TGTGCCAGCAGTGATCTACGGACAGGGGGGACCCAGTACTTC.

The rearrangement uses TRBV19 and TRBJ1-6; possibly TRBD1 for D (6 bases). Per germline, CDR1 LNHDA and CDR2 SQIVND (reference sequence). Trimming cost V 3 bases and J 5 bases, with 11 bases left between them. CDR3 length: 15 residues. For the CDR3, the DNA is TGTGCCAGTAGTATTCTGGGACAAAATAATTCACCCCTCCACTTT. Translating gives CASSILGQNNSPLHF.

The rearrangement joins TRBV5-8 to TRBJ1-4, with 8 bases lining up with TRBD1. The length of the CDR3 is 14 residues. After removal of 5 bases from V and 7 bases from J, the junction contained 7 bases not matched to a gene. CDR1 and CDR2 (germline): SGHTS, YDEGEE. DNA of the CDR3: TGTGCCAGCAGGACCAGGGGGCTCCGTGAAAAACTGTTTTTT. Amino acid sequence: CASRTRGLREKLFF.

This rearrangement joins TRBV7-9 to TRBJ2-4; possible D gene TRBD2, 6 bases. The CDR3 has 15 amino acids. CDR1 is SEHNR and CDR2 is FQNEAQ in the germline V gene (reference sequence). Trimming took off 8 bases at V and 6 bases at J, with 20 bases between the two ends. The CDR3 protein is CASEGGAAGANIQYF. The CDR3 coding sequence is TGTGCCAGCGAGGGCGGGGCCGCCGGGGCAAACATTCAGTACTTC. Variable domain in full (rest from reference TRBV7-9 and TRBJ2-4): DTGVSQNPRHKITKRGQNVTFRCDPISEHNRLYWYRQTLGQGPEFLTYFQNEAQLEKSRLLSDRFSAERPKGSFSTLEIQRTEQGDSAMYLCASEGGAAGANIQYFGAGTRLSVL.

This chain links TRBV11-3 with TRBJ2-5, with D possibly TRBD1 on 5 matching bases. Germline V CDR1 and CDR2: SGHNT, YENEEA. The CDR3 runs 13 residues. Trimming removed 6 bases from V and 3 bases from J, with 11 bases in between. This chain's CDR3 is CASSGAGEETQYF. CDR3 coding DNA: TGTGCCAGCAGTGGGGCTGGGGAAGAGACCCAGTACTTC.

V gene TRBV19 combines with J gene TRBJ1-2, with 10 nucleotides matching TRBD1. The trim removed 4 bases at V and 9 bases at J, leaving 14 bases unmatched. CDR1 LNHDA and CDR2 SQIVND come from the germline V gene (reference sequence). This CDR3 comprises 16 residues. The CDR3 reads CASSTTRGTGVVSYTF. The DNA for the CDR3 is TGTGCCAGTAGTACCACCCGAGGGACAGGGGTTGTAAGCTACACCTTC.

In regard to this clone: Germline and junction disagree at one end, which may indicate a read error. This chain joins TRBV6-5 and TRBJ1-1; D call uncertain. Germline values: CDR1 MNHEY, CDR2 SVGAGI. The CDR3 spans 13 residues. In DNA, the CDR3 is TGTGCCAGCAGTTACTCGATGAACAGTGAAGCTTTCTTT. This codes for CASSYSMNSEAFF.

Here the CDR3 DNA reads TGCGCCAGCAGCCAAGATCTAGGGACAGGGCGAGATCAGCCCCAGCATTTT. This sequence encodes CASSQDLGTGRDQPQHF. This chain connects TRBV4-3 to TRBJ1-5; 9 nucleotides agree with TRBD1. The CDR3 runs 17 residues. The germline gives CDR1 LGHNA, CDR2 YSLEER. Trimming cost V 0 bases and J 5 bases; bases outside gene matches: 8.

The chain recombines TRBV7-2 with TRBJ2-1, with 10 bases matching TRBD1. The CDR3 is made up of 17 amino acids. Looked up from germline, CDR1 is SGHTA and CDR2 is FQGNSA. V lost 2 bases to trimming and J lost 5 bases; unmatched junction nucleotides: 9. The CDR3 DNA follows: TGTGCCAGCAGCTTAATCAGGGGGACAGGGGTTCACAATGAGCAGTTCTTC. Protein product: CASSLIRGTGVHNEQFF.

CDR3 sequence: CASSPGQGWTYEQYF. CDR3 in DNA: TGTGCCAGTAGTCCCGGACAGGGTTGGACCTACGAGCAGTACTTC. This chain uses TRBV19 with TRBJ2-5, with 8 nucleotides matching TRBD1. Judging by the DNA end, TRBJ2-7 fits better; the J call may be wrong. The CDR3 spans 15 residues. Per the germline V gene, CDR1 is LNHDA and CDR2 is SQIVND (reference sequence).

The chain couples TRBV5-1 to TRBJ2-6, with TRBD1 matching 9 bases. Germline-derived CDR1 and CDR2 are SGHRS and YFSETQ. The CDR3 extends over 18 amino acids. V shed 4 bases and J 2 bases; nucleotides not matched to a gene: 10. The CDR3 loop is CASSPGTGSPTGANVLTF. For the CDR3, the DNA is TGCGCCAGCAGCCCCGGGACAGGGTCCCCGACTGGGGCCAACGTCCTGACTTTC.

V gene TRBV11-1 combines with J gene TRBJ1-2; 8 bases are a match to TRBD1. V was pared by 5 bases and J by 5 bases, with 22 bases of the junction left unmatched. This CDR3 is built from 19 residues. Per germline, CDR1 SGHAT and CDR2 FQDESV (reference sequence). Here the CDR3 reads CASSPRRGDRKGTFYGYTF. CDR3 DNA: TGTGCCAGCAGCCCTAGGAGAGGGGACAGGAAGGGAACTTTTTATGGCTACACCTTC.

V gene TRBV5-6 combines with J gene TRBJ2-4, with 7 bases that match TRBD1. Germline V gene sequence: CDR1 SGHDT, CDR2 YYEEEE. The CDR3 totals 14 residues. The V and J ends lost 4 bases and 7 bases, in that order; junction bases with no gene match: 8. The CDR3 region is CASSPDRARNIQYF. The DNA of the CDR3 is TGTGCCAGCAGCCCCGACAGGGCAAGGAACATTCAGTACTTC.

V usage is TRBV4-1 and J usage is TRBJ2-1; a weak D match, TRBD1 (6 bases). The CDR3 totals 16 residues. V shed 2 bases and J shed 2 bases, with 13 bases lying between them. Germline V gives CDR1 MGHRA, CDR2 YSYEKL. CDR3 DNA: TGCGCCAGCAGCCAACCCGACAGGTGGCCCTACAATGAGCAGTTCTTC. It codes for CASSQPDRWPYNEQFF.